Following are 3 T cell receptor beta chains from one sample sequenced in a study of vaccination effects on CD4 cells after COVID-19. Before sequencing, viral peptide pools were used by the ViraFEST assay to expand antigen-specific CD4+ T cells. Following culture for around 10 days, CD4+ T cells were isolated. This individual tested PCR-positive for SARS-CoV-2 infection between March and December 2020. These receptors lack a known antigen. Sequencing used immunoSEQ multiplex PCR; TCRdb keeps in-frame clones, though not all of them. The table lists about 36,000 clones, around 73% of them singletons. This material consisted of CD4+ T cells from PBMCs cultured with HCoV-NL63 spike peptides, taken before COVID-19 vaccination. Receptor source: a human donor who had a prior SARS-CoV-2 infection.

V and J are TRBV28 and TRBJ1-2; perhaps TRBD1 as D (5 bases). This CDR3 comprises 19 residues. Trimming stripped 6 bases from V and 5 bases from J, with 31 bases between. The germline gives CDR1 MDHEN, CDR2 SYDVKM. CDR3 amino acids: CASRGLTVLWVGVGYGYTF. The CDR3 nucleotides read TGTGCCAGCAGAGGCTTGACAGTTCTCTGGGTAGGGGTTGGATATGGCTACACCTTC.

The CDR3 sequence: CASRKAGGPYNGELFF. The CDR3 region has the DNA TGTGCCAGCAGGAAAGCGGGAGGGCCGTATAACGGGGAGCTGTTTTTT. The rearrangement links TRBV9 to TRBJ2-2, with TRBD2 matching 10 bases. The CDR3 extends over 16 amino acids. The trim removed 5 bases at V and 7 bases at J, leaving 11 bases unmatched. CDR1 and CDR2 from the germline V gene are SGDLS and YYNGEE. The full variable domain, with the rest looked up from reference TRBV9 and TRBJ2-2, is DSGVTQTPKHLITATGQRVTLRCSPRSGDLSVYWYQQSLDQGLQFLIQYYNGEERAKGNILERFSAQQFPDLHSELNLSSLELGDSALYFCASRKAGGPYNGELFFGEGSRLTVL.

This clone was picked up one time. The chain combines TRBV7-9 with TRBJ2-3; 9 bases are shared with TRBD2. Germline values: CDR1 SEHNR, CDR2 FQNEAQ (reference sequence). V gave up 3 bases and J gave up 4 bases; unmatched junction bases: 2. The CDR3 loop spans 14 amino acids. CDR3: CASSFSGSPDTQYF. The CDR3 DNA reads TGTGCCAGCAGCTTTAGCGGGAGCCCAGATACGCAGTATTTT.